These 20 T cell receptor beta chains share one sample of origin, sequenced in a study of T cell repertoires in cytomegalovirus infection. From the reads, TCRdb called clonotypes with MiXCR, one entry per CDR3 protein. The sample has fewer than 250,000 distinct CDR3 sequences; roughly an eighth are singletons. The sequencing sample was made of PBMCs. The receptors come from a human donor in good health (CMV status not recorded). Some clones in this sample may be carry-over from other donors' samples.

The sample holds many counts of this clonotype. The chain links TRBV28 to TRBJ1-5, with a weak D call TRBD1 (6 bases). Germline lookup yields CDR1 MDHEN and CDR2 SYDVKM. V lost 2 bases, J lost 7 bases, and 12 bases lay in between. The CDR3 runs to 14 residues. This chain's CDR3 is CASSLGGLGQPQHF. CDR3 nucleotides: TGTGCCAGCAGTTTAGGGGGCCTAGGACAGCCCCAGCATTTT.

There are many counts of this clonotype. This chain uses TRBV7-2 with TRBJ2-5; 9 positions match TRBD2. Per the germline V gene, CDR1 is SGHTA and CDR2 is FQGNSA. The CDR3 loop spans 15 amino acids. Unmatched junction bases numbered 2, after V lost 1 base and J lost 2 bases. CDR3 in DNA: TGTGCCAGCAGCTTAGAAGCGGGAGGTCAAGAGACCCAGTACTTC. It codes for CASSLEAGGQETQYF.

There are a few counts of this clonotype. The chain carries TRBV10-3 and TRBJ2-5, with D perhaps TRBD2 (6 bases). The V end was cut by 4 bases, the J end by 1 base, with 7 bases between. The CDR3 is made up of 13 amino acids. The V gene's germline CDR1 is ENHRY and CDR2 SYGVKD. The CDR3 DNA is TGTGCCATCAGTGGGGAGGTCCAAGAGACCCAGTACTTC. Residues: CAISGEVQETQYF.

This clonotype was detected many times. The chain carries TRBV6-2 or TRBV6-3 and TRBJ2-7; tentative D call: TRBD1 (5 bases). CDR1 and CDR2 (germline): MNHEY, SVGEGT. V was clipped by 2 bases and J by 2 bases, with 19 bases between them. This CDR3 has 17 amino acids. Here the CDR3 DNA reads TGTGCCAGCAGTTACGGGGCAGACCCGATTCTCACCTACGAGCAGTACTTC. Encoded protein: CASSYGADPILTYEQYF.

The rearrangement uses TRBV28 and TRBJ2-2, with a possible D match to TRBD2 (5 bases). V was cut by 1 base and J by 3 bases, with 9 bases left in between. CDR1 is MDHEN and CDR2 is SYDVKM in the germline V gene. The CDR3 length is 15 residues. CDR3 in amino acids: CASSLSRTHTGELFF. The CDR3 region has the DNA TGTGCCAGCAGTTTATCCCGGACTCACACCGGGGAGCTGTTTTTT.

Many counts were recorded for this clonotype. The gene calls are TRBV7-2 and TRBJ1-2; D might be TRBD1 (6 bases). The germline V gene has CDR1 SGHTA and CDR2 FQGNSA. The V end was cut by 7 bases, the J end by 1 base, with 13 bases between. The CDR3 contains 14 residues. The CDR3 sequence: CASTPRQVNYGYTF. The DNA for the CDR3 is TGTGCCAGCACCCCCAGACAGGTTAACTATGGCTACACCTTC.

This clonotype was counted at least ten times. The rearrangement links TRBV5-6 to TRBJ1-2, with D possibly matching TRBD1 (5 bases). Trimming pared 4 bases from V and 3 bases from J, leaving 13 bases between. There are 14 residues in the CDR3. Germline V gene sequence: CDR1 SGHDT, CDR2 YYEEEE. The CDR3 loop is CASSAGGDDYGYTF. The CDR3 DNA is TGTGCCAGCAGCGCCGGTGGGGACGACTATGGCTACACCTTC.

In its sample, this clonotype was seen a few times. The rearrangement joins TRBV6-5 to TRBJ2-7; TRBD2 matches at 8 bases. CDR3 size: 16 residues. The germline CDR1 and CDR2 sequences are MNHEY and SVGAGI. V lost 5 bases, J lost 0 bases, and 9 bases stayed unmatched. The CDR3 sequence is CASSRVRGGFSYEQYF. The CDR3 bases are TGTGCCAGCAGTCGCGTCCGCGGGGGGTTCTCCTACGAGCAGTACTTC.

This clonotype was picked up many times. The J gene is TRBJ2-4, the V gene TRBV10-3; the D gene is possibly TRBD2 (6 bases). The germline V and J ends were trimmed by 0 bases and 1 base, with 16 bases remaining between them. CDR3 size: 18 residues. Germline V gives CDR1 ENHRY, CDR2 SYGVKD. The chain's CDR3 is CAISESGGQGGAKNIQYF. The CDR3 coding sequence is TGTGCCATCAGTGAGTCGGGCGGGCAGGGAGGTGCCAAAAACATTCAGTACTTC.

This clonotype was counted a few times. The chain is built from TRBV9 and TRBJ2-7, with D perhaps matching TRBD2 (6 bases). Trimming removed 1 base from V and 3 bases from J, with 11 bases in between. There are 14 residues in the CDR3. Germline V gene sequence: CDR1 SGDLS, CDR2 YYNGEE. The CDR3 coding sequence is TGTGCCAGCAGCGTATCCGGGAGAAGCTACGAGCAGTACTTC. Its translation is CASSVSGRSYEQYF.

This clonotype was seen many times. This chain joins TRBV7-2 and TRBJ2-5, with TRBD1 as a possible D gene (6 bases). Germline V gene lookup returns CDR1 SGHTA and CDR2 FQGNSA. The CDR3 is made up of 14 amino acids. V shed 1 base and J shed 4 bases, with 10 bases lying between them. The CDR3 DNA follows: TGTGCCAGCAGCTTAGACAGGGCGGGAGAGACCCAGTACTTC. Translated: CASSLDRAGETQYF. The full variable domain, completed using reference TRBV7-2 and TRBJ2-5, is GAGVSQSPSNKVTEKGKDVELRCDPISGHTALYWYRQSLGQGLEFLIYFQGNSAPDKSGLPSDRFSAERTGGSVSTLTIQRTQQEDSAVYLCASSLDRAGETQYFGPGTRLLVL.

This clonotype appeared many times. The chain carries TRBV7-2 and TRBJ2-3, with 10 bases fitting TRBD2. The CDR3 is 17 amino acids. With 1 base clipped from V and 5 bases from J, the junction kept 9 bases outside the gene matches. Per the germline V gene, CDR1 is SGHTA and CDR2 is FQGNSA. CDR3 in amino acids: CASSLVASGSGRDTQYF. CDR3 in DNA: TGTGCCAGCAGCTTAGTGGCTAGCGGGAGTGGAAGAGATACGCAGTATTTT.

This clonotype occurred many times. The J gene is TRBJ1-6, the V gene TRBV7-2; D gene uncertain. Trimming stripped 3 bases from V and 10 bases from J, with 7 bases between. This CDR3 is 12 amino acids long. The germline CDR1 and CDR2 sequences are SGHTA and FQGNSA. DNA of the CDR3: TGTGCCAGCAGCTTTGAAGGCTCACCCCTCCACTTT. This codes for CASSFEGSPLHF.

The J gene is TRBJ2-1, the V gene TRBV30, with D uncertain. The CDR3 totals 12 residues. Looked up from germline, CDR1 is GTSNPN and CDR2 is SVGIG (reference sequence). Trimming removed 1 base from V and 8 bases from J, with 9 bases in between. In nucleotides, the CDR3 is TGTGCCTGGAGTGAGGGTGTCGATGAGCAGTTCTTC. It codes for CAWSEGVDEQFF. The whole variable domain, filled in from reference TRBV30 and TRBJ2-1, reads SQTIHQWPATLVQPVGSPLSLECTVEGTSNPNLYWYRQAAGRGLQLLFYSVGIGQISSEVPQNLSASRPQDRQFILSSKKLLLSDSGFYLCAWSEGVDEQFFGPGTRLTVL.

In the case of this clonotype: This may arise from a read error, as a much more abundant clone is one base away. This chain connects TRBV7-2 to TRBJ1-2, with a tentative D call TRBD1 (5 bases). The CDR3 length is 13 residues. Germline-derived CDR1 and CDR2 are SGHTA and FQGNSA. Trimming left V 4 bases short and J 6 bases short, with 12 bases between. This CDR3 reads CASSSQGCDGYTF. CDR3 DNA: TGTGCCAGCAGCTCCCAGGGTTGCGATGGCTACACCTTC.

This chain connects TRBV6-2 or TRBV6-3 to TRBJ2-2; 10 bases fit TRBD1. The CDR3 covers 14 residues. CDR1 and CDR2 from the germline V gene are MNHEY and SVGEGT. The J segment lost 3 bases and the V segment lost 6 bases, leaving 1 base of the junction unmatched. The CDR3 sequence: CASSGQGDTGELFF. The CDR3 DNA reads TGTGCCAGCAGCGGACAGGGGGACACCGGGGAGCTGTTTTTT.

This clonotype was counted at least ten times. CDR3 region: CASRAGTGNQPQHF. CDR3 coding DNA: TGTGCCAGCAGGGCTGGGACAGGCAATCAGCCCCAGCATTTT. This rearrangement joins TRBV28 to TRBJ1-5; 7 nucleotides match TRBD1. V shed 6 bases and J 2 bases; nucleotides not matched to a gene: 4. Germline CDR1 reads MDHEN; CDR2 reads SYDVKM. The CDR3 runs to 14 residues.

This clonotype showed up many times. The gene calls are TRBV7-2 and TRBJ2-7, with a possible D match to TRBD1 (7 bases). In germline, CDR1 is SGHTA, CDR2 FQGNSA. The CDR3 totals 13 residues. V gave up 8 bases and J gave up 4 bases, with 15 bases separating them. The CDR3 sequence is CASSGTAGYEQYF. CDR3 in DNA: TGTGCCAGCTCCGGGACAGCGGGTTACGAGCAGTACTTC.

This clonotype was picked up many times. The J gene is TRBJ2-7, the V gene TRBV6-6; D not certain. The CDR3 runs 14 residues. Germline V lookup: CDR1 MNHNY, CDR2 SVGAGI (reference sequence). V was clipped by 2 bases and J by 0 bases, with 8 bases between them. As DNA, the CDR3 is TGTGCCAGCAGTTACGACCACCGCTCCTACGAGCAGTACTTC. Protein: CASSYDHRSYEQYF.

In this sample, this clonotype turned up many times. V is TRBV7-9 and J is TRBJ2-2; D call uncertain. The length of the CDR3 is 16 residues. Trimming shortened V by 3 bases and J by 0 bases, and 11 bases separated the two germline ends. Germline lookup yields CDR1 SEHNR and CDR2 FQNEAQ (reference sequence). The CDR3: CASSFFTLSNTGELFF. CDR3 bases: TGTGCCAGCAGCTTTTTTACGTTGTCGAACACCGGGGAGCTGTTTTTT.